These T cell receptor beta chains were read from a single sample in a study of identical twins. TCRdb processed the 5' RACE reads anew with MiXCR; each CDR3 protein has one entry. The table shows 450,000 or so distinct CDR3 sequences, with around 14% occurring only once. The sample was also linked to a second study, of yellow fever vaccine responses in identical twins.

Sequencing used CD4+ T cells sorted from blood. The receptors originated from a woman younger than 30 in good health. CDR3s include the opening cysteine and the closing phenylalanine or tryptophan. A D gene is named only where the DNA matches it firmly. The listing skips clone size in some rows; elsewhere it reads once, few, many or a size class.

.,few,TRBJ1-1,15,TRBV5-1,CASSLAQMMNTEAFF,TGCGCCAGCAGCTTGGCCCAGATGATGAACACTGAAGCTTTCTTT
.,few,TRBJ2-5,15,TRBV20-1,CSARDGGRVEETQYF,TGCAGTGCTAGAGACGGGGGCCGAGTGGAAGAGACCCAGTACTTC
TRBD2,.,TRBJ2-5,19,TRBV7-2,CASSLAPSGRTTIQETQYF,TGTGCCAGCAGCTTAGCCCCTAGCGGGAGAACAACCATCCAAGAGACCCAGTACTTC
.,few,TRBJ2-5,13,TRBV12-3/TRBV12-4,CASSLSGAETQYF,TGTGCCAGCAGTTTATCGGGAGCCGAGACCCAGTACTTC
.,.,TRBJ2-3,16,TRBV20-1,CSGLSVWRASTDTQYF,TGCAGTGGATTGAGTGTGTGGAGAGCTAGCACAGATACGCAGTATTTT
TRBD1,few,TRBJ2-1,17,TRBV24-1,CATSPAGTGSSYNEQFF,TGTGCCACCAGTCCGGCGGGGACAGGGTCTTCCTACAATGAGCAGTTCTTC
.,.,TRBJ2-4,16,TRBV20-1,CSARGPWGGGRNIQYF,TGCAGTGCTAGAGGTCCCTGGGGGGGCGGGAGAAACATTCAGTACTTC
TRBD2,few,TRBJ2-1,17,TRBV5-1,CASSLQELAGTYNEQFF,TGCGCCAGCAGCTTGCAAGAACTAGCGGGGACCTACAATGAGCAGTTCTTC
.,.,TRBJ1-3,15,TRBV20-1,CSARGGGISGNTIYF,TGCAGTGCTAGAGGGGGAGGTATCTCTGGAAACACCATATATTTT
TRBD2,.,TRBJ2-7,17,TRBV6-8,CASSYPLLERETYEQYF,TGTGCCAGCAGTTACCCCCTGCTCGAGCGGGAGACCTACGAGCAGTACTTC
TRBD2,.,TRBJ2-3,17,TRBV3-1,CASSQPTGTTLGDTQYF,TGTGCCAGCAGCCAACCAACCGGGACTACCCTAGGGGATACGCAGTATTTT
TRBD2,many,TRBJ2-1,20,TRBV4-1,CASSQELTSGLGSSYNEQFF,TGCGCCAGCAGCCAAGAGTTAACTAGCGGGTTGGGGAGCTCCTACAATGAGCAGTTCTTC
.,.,TRBJ2-3,14,TRBV10-3,CAISSLGGADTQYF,TGTGCCATCAGTTCACTAGGGGGTGCAGATACGCAGTATTTT
TRBD1,.,TRBJ2-2,16,TRBV7-3,CASSKTGGANTGELFF,TGTGCCAGCAGCAAAACAGGGGGAGCGAACACCGGGGAGCTGTTTTTT
TRBD2,.,TRBJ2-1,18,TRBV28,CASSSLGLAGATYNEQFF,TGTGCCAGCAGTTCCCTTGGACTAGCGGGGGCGACCTACAATGAGCAGTTCTTC
TRBD1,.,TRBJ2-1,15,TRBV6-5,CASRYPSGGQGEQFF,TGTGCCAGCAGGTATCCGTCAGGGGGCCAGGGAGAGCAGTTCTTC
TRBD1,.,TRBJ2-7,18,TRBV4-2,CASSHAPPGQGARYEQYF,TGTGCCAGCAGCCATGCACCGCCGGGACAGGGGGCAAGGTACGAGCAGTACTTC
.,few,TRBJ2-7,12,TRBV18,CASSMAGYEQYF,TGTGCCAGCTCCATGGCCGGGTACGAGCAGTACTTC
TRBD1,.,TRBJ2-1,12,TRBV12-3/TRBV12-4,CASSSQGIEQFF,TGTGCCAGCAGTTCACAGGGGATCGAGCAGTTCTTC
.,.,TRBJ1-1,14,TRBV19,CASSIEGYDTEAFF,TGTGCCAGTAGTATAGAGGGGTACGACACTGAAGCTTTCTTT
TRBD1,few,TRBJ1-2,14,TRBV6-1,CASFRDSPSYGYTF,TGTGCCAGCTTCCGGGACAGCCCCTCCTATGGCTACACCTTC
TRBD1,.,TRBJ1-2,14,TRBV29-1,CSVEGGQGNYGYTF,TGCAGCGTTGAAGGGGGACAGGGGAACTATGGCTACACCTTC
TRBD2,.,TRBJ2-1,16,TRBV11-2,CASSPGLAGDRYEQFF,TGTGCCAGCAGCCCAGGACTAGCGGGAGATCGCTACGAGCAGTTCTTC
TRBD1,few,TRBJ2-7,15,TRBV29-1,CSVEGTGGSFYEQYF,TGCAGCGTTGAAGGGACAGGGGGAAGCTTCTACGAGCAGTACTTC
TRBD2,.,TRBJ2-1,15,TRBV11-3,CASSTGTSGRNEQFF,TGTGCCAGCAGCACCGGGACTAGCGGGCGCAATGAGCAGTTCTTC